The sequence of this T cell receptor beta chain was determined in a study of immune reconstitution after stem cell transplant in scleroderma listed by TCRdb under 2017. Libraries were prepared through RT-PCR. Instrument on record: Illumina MiSeq. Starting from the raw public reads, TCRdb applied fastp trimming at Q25, assembled clones with MiXCR and retained in-frame beta chains. Rows matching on CDR3 protein sequence are summarized as one entry with the most common DNA and genes. Counted in this sample were around 2,000 distinct CDR3 sequences; approximately 15% of them appeared once. Less than 10% of the sample is held by the ten biggest clonotypes. This clonotype is characterized as medium-sized (0.01 to 0.1%). This clone's antigen is unknown. No base qualities exist here, and no much larger clone lies one base off it. There are 15 amino acids in the CDR3, from cysteine to phenylalanine inclusive. CDR3 DNA is the only sequence kept; it has 45 bases, read in frame from the first base. Trimming leaves V shorter by 5 bases and J shorter by 7 bases, with the junction holding 10 bases beyond the gene matches. For CDR1 and CDR2, the germline V gene (reference sequence) lists LNHNV and YYDKDF.

Recombination connected TRBV15 to TRBJ2-2, and 7 junctional nucleotides match TRBD2. The sequence was collected from a female donor with systemic sclerosis. The sample was collected before or after autologous hematopoietic stem cell transplantation (not recorded which). The DNA sequence is given as TGTGCCACCAGCGCACTACGGGGGGAGGTCGGGGAGCTGTTTTTT. Its protein product is CATSALRGEVGELFF.